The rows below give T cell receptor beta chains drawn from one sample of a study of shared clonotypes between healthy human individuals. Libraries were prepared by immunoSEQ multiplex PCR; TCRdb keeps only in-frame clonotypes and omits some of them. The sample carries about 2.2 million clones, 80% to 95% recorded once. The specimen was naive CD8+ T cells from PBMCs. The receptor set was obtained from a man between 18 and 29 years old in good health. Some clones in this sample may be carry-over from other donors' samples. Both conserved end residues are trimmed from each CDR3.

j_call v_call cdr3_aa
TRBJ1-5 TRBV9 ASSSDSGYQPQH
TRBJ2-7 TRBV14 ASSQAQNFYEQY
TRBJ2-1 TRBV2 ASSLSGYHEQF
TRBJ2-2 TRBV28 ASSLKVNTGELF
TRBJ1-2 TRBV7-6 ASSPKVGADGYT
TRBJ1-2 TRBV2 ASMGDREEYGYT
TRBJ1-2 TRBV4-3 ASSQEARWGLFNYGYT
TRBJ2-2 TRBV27 ASSRNRAGELF
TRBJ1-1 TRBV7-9 ASSHTNLGNTEAF
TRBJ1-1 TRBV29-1 SVEVASEAF
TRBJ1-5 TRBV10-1 ASSELGGRSNQPQH
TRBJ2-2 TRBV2 ASSERVGGTGELF
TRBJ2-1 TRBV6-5 ATLRGGNEQF
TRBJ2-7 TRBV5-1 ASSQGMGKEYYEQY
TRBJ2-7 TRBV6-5 ASSYQGWGYEQY
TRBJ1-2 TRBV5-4 ASSLEDRVNGYT
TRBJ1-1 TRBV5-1 ASSRNTEAF
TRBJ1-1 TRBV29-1 SVYVGAEAF
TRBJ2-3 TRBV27 ASSLVGVAGTDTQY
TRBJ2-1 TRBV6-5 ASSYSRGTV
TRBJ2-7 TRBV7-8 ATRDRGSYEQY
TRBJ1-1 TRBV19 ATPGRARDTEAF
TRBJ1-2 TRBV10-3 AISESEVNYGYT
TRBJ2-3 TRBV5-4 ASSFTSGSTDTQY
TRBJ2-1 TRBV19 ASSIRSNEQF
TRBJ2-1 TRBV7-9 ASSHVSEADNEQF
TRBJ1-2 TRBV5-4 ASSLAAGGFYGYT
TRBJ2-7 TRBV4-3 ASSQDRVPRIEQY
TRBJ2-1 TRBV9 ASSVGIPPQREGSYNEQF
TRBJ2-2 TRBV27 ASSFRDRVTGELF
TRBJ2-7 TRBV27 ASSWGTGAYEQY
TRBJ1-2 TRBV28 ASSIRQVSYGYT
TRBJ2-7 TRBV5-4 ASSPAPGDTYEQY
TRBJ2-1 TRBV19 ASSMASGSNYNEQF
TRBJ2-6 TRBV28 ASTTSPGGTRANVLT
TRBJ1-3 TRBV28 ASSLEGDRSLFGNTIY